The source of this T cell receptor beta chain is a study of cytomegalovirus exposure and HLA in healthy donors. Whole-study results and caveats: As a later analysis revealed, most CMV-associated TCR beta chains appeared HLA-restricted. Presence/absence analysis assumed near-uniform sequencing depth across donors.

This clone was seen once. The antigen is not known. The PCR made use of 60 Vbeta and 13 Jbeta primers. In the original processing: An analysis that came later counted 80 million or so unique TCR beta chains, around 12 million shared. Profiling relied on immunoSEQ multiplex PCR, and the TCRdb table lists in-frame clones only, not all of them. That table furnishes V, J and clone size, whereas the DNA furnished D and trimming. The table records approximately 120,000 clones, roughly three quarters of them present only once. The CDR3 is 13 residues long. Germline V gene lookup returns CDR1 MNHEY and CDR2 SMNVEV (reference sequence). Trimming took 9 bases from V and 3 from J; bases not matched to a gene: 6.

The rearrangement links TRBV27 to TRBJ1-2; 8 positions agree with TRBD1. This clonotype was sampled from a man aged 25 to 40 in good health and CMV-seropositive. Sequenced sample: PBMCs. The CDR3, as DNA: TGTGCCAGTAGCAAACAGGGGGACTATGGCTACACCTTC. Its translation: CASSKQGDYGYTF.